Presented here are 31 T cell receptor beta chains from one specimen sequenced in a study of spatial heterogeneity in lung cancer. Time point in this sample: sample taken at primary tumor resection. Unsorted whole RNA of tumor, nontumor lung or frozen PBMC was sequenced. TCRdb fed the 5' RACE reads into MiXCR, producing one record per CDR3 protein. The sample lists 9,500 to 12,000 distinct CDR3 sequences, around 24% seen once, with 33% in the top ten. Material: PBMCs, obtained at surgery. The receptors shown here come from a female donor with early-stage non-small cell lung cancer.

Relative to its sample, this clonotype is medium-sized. The CDR3 coding sequence is TGTGCCATCAGTGAGACCACTAGCGGGAGAGGGGCAGATACGCAGTATTTT. Amino acids: CAISETTSGRGADTQYF. V is TRBV10-3 and J is TRBJ2-3; TRBD2 matches 11 bases. Germline V gene lookup returns CDR1 ENHRY and CDR2 SYGVKD. The V and J ends lost 2 bases and 4 bases, in that order; junction bases with no gene match: 8. CDR3 length: 17 residues.

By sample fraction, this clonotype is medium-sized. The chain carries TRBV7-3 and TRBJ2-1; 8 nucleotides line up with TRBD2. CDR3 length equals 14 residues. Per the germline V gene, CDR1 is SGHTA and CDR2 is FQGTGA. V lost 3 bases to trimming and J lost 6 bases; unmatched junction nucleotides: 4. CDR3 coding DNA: TGTGCCAGCAGCTTTACGGGAGGGCCCAATGAGCAGTTCTTC. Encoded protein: CASSFTGGPNEQFF.

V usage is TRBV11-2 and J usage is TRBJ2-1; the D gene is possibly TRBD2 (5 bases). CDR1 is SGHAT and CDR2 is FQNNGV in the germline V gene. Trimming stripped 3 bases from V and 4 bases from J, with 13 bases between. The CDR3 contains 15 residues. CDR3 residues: CASSFGLRDYNEQFF. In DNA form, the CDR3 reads TGTGCCAGCAGCTTTGGGTTGAGGGATTACAATGAGCAGTTCTTC.

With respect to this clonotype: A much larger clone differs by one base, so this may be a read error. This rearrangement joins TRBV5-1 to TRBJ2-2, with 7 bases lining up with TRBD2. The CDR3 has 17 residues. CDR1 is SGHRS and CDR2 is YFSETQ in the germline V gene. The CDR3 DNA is TGCGCCAACAGCTTGGCCCCTAGCGGAATTAACACCGGGGAGCTGTTTTTT. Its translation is CANSLAPSGINTGELFF.

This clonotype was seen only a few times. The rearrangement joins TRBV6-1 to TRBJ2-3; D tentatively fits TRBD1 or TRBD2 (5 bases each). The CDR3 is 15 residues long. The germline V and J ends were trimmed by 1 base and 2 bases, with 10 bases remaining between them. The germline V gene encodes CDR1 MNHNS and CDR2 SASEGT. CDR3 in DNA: TGTGCCAGCAGTGAAGAGGGGAGATACACAGATACGCAGTATTTT. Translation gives CASSEEGRYTDTQYF.

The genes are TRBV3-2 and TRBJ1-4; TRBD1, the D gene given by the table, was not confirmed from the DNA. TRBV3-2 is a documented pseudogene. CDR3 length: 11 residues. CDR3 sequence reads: CASSPWTPRFF. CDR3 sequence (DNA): TGTGCCAGCAGCCCATGGACACCACGTTTTTTT.

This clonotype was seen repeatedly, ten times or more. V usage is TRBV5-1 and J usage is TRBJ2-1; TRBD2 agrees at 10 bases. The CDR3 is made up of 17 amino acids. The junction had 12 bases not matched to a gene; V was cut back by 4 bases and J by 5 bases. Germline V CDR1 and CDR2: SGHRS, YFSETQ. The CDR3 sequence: CASSPFSGTSVNNEQFF. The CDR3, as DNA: TGCGCCAGCAGCCCTTTTTCCGGGACTAGCGTGAACAATGAGCAGTTCTTC.

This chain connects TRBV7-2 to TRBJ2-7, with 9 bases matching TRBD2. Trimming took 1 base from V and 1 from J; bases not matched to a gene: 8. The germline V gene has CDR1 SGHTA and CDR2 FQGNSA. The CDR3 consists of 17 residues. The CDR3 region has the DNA TGTGCCAGCAGCTTAGAATTAGGCGGGAGGGAATCCTACGAGCAGTACTTC. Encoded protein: CASSLELGGRESYEQYF.

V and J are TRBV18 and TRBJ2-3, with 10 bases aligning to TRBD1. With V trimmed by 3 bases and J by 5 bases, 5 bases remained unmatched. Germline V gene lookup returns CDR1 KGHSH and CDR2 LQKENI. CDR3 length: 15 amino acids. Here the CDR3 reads CASSPGTGAGDTQYF. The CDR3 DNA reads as TGTGCCAGCTCACCCGGGACAGGGGCAGGAGATACGCAGTATTTT.

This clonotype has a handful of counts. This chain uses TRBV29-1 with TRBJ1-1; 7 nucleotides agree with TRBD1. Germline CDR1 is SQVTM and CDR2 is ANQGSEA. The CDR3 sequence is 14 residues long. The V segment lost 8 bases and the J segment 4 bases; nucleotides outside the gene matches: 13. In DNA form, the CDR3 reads TGCAGCTCCCAGGTTATAGGGGGCAGCACTGAAGCTTTCTTT. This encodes CSSQVIGGSTEAFF.

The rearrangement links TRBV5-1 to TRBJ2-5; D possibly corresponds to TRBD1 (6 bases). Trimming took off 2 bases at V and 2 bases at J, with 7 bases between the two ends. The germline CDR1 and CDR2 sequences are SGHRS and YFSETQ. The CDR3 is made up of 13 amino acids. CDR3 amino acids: CASSFQGQETQYF. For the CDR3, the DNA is TGCGCCAGCAGCTTCCAGGGGCAAGAGACCCAGTACTTC. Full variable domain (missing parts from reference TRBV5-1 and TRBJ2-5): KAGVTQTPRYLIKTRGQQVTLSCSPISGHRSVSWYQQTPGQGLQFLFEYFSETQRNKGNFPGRFSGRQFSNSRSEMNVSTLELGDSALYLCASSFQGQETQYFGPGTRLLVL.

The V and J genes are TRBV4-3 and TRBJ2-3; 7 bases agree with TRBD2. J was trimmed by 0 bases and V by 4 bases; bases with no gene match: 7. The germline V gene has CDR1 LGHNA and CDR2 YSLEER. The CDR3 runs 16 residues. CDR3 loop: CASSRQLATSTDTQYF. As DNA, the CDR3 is TGCGCCAGCAGCCGCCAACTAGCGACTAGCACAGATACGCAGTATTTT.

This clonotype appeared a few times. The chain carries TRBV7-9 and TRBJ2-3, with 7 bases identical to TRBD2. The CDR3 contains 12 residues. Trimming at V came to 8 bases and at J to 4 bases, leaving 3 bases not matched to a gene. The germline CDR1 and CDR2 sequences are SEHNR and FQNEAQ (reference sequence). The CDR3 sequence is CASGRGADTQYF. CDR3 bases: TGTGCCAGCGGGAGGGGTGCAGATACGCAGTATTTT.

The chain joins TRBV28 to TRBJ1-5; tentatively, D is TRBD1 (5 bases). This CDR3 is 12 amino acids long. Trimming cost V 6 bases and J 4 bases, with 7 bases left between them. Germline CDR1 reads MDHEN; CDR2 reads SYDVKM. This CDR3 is CASRGPNQPQHF. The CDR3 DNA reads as TGTGCCAGCAGGGGACCGAATCAGCCCCAGCATTTT.

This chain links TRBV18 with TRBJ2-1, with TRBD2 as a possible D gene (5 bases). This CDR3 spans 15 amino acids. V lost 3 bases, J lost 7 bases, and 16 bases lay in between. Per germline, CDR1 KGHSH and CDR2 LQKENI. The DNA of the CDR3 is TGTGCCAGCTCACCCCTAGCCCGGAGAGAGAATGAGCAGTTCTTC. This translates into CASSPLARRENEQFF.

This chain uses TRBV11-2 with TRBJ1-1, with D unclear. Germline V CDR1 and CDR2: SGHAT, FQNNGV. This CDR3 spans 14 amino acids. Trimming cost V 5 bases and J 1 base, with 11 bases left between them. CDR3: CASSIPIGNTEAFF. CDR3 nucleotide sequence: TGTGCCAGCAGCATTCCTATTGGGAACACTGAAGCTTTCTTT.

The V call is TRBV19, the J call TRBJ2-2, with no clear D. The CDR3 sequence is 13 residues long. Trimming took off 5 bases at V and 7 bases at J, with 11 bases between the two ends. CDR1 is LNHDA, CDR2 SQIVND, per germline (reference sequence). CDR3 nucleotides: TGTGCCAGTAGTCCCCATTTCTACGGGGAGCTGTTTTTT. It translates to CASSPHFYGELFF.

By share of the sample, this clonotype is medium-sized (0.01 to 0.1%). The CDR3 protein is CASSANHGLTGELFF. CDR3 sequence (DNA): TGTGCCAGCAGTGCGAACCACGGACTTACCGGGGAGCTGTTTTTT. This chain joins TRBV2 and TRBJ2-2; perhaps TRBD2 as D (5 bases). Trimming took off 4 bases at V and 5 bases at J, with 14 bases between the two ends. Germline CDR1 SNHLY, CDR2 FYNNEI. The CDR3 consists of 15 residues.

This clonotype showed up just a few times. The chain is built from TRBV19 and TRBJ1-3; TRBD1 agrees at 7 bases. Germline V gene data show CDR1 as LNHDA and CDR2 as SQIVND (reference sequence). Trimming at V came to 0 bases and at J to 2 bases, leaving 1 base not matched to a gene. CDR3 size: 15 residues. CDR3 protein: CASSIDGTAGNTIYF. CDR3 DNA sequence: TGTGCCAGTAGTATAGACGGGACAGCTGGAAACACCATATATTTT.

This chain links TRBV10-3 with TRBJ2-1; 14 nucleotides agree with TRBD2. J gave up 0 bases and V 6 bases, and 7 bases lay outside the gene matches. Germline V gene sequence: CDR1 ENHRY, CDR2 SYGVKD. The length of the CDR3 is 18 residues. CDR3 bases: TGTGCCATCAGCCCGACTAGCGGGAGGGCAAGCTCCTACAATGAGCAGTTCTTC. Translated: CAISPTSGRASSYNEQFF.

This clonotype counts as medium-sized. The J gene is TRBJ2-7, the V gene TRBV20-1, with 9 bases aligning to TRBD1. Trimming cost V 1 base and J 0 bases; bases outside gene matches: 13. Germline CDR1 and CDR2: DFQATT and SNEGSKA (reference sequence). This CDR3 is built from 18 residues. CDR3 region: CSARGPTGGSGSSYEQYF. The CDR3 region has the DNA TGCAGTGCTAGAGGCCCGACAGGGGGTAGTGGTAGCTCCTACGAGCAGTACTTC.

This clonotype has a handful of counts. The CDR3 DNA reads as TGTGCCAGCAGGGGGACAGGGCTCTCCTACGAGCAGTACTTC. Protein product: CASRGTGLSYEQYF. The chain has TRBV27 and TRBJ2-7; 9 nucleotides agree with TRBD1. Trimming cost V 6 bases and J 0 bases; bases outside gene matches: 3. This CDR3 has 14 amino acids. CDR1 and CDR2 (germline): MNHEY, SMNVEV (reference sequence).

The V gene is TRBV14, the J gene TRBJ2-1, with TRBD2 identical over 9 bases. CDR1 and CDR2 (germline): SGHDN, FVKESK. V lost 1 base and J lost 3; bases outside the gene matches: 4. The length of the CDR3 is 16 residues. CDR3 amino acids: CASSQGGLALYNEQFF. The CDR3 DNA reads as TGTGCCAGCAGCCAAGGGGGACTAGCACTCTACAATGAGCAGTTCTTC.

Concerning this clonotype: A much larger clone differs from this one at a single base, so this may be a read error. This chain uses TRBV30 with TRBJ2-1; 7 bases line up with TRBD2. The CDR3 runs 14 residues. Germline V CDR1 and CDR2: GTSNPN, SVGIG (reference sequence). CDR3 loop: CAWESGKETNGQFF. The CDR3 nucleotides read TGTGCCTGGGAAAGCGGGAAGGAAACCAATGGGCAGTTCTTC.

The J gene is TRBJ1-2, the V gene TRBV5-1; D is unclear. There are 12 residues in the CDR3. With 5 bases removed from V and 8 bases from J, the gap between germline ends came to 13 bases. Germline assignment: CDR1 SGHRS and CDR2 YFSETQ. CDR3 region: CASRGGEYGYTF. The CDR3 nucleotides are TGCGCCAGCAGAGGTGGGGAGTACGGCTACACCTTC. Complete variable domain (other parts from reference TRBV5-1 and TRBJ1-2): KAGVTQTPRYLIKTRGQQVTLSCSPISGHRSVSWYQQTPGQGLQFLFEYFSETQRNKGNFPGRFSGRQFSNSRSEMNVSTLELGDSALYLCASRGGEYGYTFGSGTRLTVV.

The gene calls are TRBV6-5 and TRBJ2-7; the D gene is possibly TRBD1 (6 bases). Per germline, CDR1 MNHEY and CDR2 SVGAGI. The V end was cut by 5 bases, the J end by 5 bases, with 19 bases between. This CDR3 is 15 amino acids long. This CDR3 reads CASSARGTGSDEQYF. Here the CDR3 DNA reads TGTGCCAGCAGTGCCAGGGGCACAGGGAGCGACGAGCAGTACTTC.

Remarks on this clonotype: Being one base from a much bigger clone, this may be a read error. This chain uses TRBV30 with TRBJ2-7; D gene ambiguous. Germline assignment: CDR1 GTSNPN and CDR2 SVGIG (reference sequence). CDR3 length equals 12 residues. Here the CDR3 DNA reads TGTGCCTGGAGTGTAGCAGGTTACGAGCGGTACTTC. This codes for CAWSVAGYERYF.

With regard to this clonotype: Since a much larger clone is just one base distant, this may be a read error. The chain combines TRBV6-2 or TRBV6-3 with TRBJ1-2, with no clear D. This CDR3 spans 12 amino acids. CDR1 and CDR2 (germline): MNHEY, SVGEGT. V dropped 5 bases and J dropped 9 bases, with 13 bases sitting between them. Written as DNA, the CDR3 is TGTGCCAGCAGTGAGGAGCTCGGAAGCTACACCTTC. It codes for CASSEELGSYTF.

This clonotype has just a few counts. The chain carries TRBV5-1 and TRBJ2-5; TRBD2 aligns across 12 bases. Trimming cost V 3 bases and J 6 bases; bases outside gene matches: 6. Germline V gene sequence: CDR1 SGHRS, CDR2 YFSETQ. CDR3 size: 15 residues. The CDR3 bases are TGCGCCAGCAGCTACGGACTAGCGGGAAGGCAGACCCAGTACTTC. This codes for CASSYGLAGRQTQYF.

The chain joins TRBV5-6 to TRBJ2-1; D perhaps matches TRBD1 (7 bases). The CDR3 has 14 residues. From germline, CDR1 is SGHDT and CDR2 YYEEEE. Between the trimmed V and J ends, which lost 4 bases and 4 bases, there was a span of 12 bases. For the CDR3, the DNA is TGTGCCAGCAGCCCAGGGGGGATTTACAATGAGCAGTTCTTC. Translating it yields CASSPGGIYNEQFF.

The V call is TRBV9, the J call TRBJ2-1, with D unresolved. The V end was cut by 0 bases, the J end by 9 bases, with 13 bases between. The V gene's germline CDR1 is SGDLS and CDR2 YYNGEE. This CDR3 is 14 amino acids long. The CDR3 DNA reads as TGTGCCAGCAGCGTAGCTACGGTCTCTCTTGAGCAGTTCTTC. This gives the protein CASSVATVSLEQFF.